The 8 T cell receptor beta chains below all came from one sample that was sequenced in a study of beta chain features in type 1 diabetes. The investigators reverse transcribed all of the isolated RNA, so they sequenced expressed TCRB transcripts. TCRdb's table, derived via immunoSEQ multiplex PCR, lists solely in-frame clones and lacks some. The data contain hundreds of thousands of clones, around 15% of them seen just once; the ten biggest clones take up about 0.097%. The source material was naive CD4+ T cells from blood. These receptors originate from a man aged 18-30 years in good health.

The V call is TRBV7-2, the J call TRBJ2-5; TRBD2 matches 7 bases. Trimming at V came to 1 base and at J to 5 bases, leaving 4 bases not matched to a gene. This CDR3 is built from 14 residues. Germline values: CDR1 SGHTA, CDR2 FQGNSA. CDR3 loop: CASSLGSAGETQYF. CDR3 in DNA: TGTGCCAGCAGCTTAGGGTCAGCGGGGGAGACCCAGTACTTC.

This chain links TRBV5-1 with TRBJ2-7, with 9 bases matching TRBD1. The V segment lost 4 bases and the J segment 3 bases; nucleotides outside the gene matches: 2. Germline loops: CDR1 SGHRS, CDR2 YFSETQ. The CDR3 totals 13 residues. In DNA form, the CDR3 reads TGCGCCAGCAGCCCGACAGGGGGCTACGAGCAGTACTTC. This sequence encodes CASSPTGGYEQYF.

The chain combines TRBV6-5 with TRBJ2-4, with 7 bases matching TRBD1. J was trimmed by 1 base and V by 0 bases; bases with no gene match: 3. The CDR3 extends over 16 amino acids. Germline V CDR1 and CDR2: MNHEY, SVGAGI. The CDR3 bases are TGTGCCAGCAGTTACTCGACAGGGCGGGCCAAAAACATTCAGTACTTC. This sequence encodes CASSYSTGRAKNIQYF.

A few counts support this clone. In DNA form, the CDR3 reads TGTGCCAGCAGCCAGACACCCAATTCACCCCTCCACTTT. It specifies CASSQTPNSPLHF. V is TRBV7-9 and J is TRBJ1-6; no definite D call. The V end was cut by 5 bases, the J end by 7 bases, with 9 bases between. Per the germline V gene, CDR1 is SEHNR and CDR2 is FQNEAQ (reference sequence). This CDR3 is 13 amino acids long.

The rearrangement links TRBV9 to TRBJ1-4; 7 nucleotides line up with TRBD1. V gave up 4 bases and J gave up 4 bases; unmatched junction bases: 7. The CDR3 covers 15 residues. The germline V gene encodes CDR1 SGDLS and CDR2 YYNGEE. This CDR3 is CASSPRQGINEKLFF. In DNA, the CDR3 is TGTGCCAGCAGCCCACGACAGGGAATTAATGAAAAACTGTTTTTT.

This clone was seen a handful of times. The chain couples TRBV6-6 to TRBJ2-2, with TRBD1 matching over 8 bases. The V gene end was trimmed by 6 bases and the J gene end by 0 bases; junction bases not matched to a gene: 3. The length of the CDR3 is 15 residues. Germline CDR1 is MNHNY and CDR2 is SVGAGI (reference sequence). CDR3 region: CASRRTGTNTGELFF. CDR3 nucleotides: TGTGCCAGCAGGCGGACAGGGACGAACACCGGGGAGCTGTTTTTT.

This clone has only a few counts. The chain has TRBV7-9 and TRBJ1-2; D is uncertain. Germline V CDR1 and CDR2: SEHNR, FQNEAQ (reference sequence). The CDR3 has 15 residues. Trimming cost V 6 bases and J 3 bases, with 17 bases left between them. CDR3 nucleotides: TGTGCCAGCAGTCAACCGCCCCATGATTACTATGGCTACACCTTC. Amino acid sequence: CASSQPPHDYYGYTF.

The rearrangement uses TRBV28 and TRBJ2-5; 7 bases are a match to TRBD2. CDR1 and CDR2 from the germline V gene are MDHEN and SYDVKM. CDR3 length: 12 residues. The V segment lost 3 bases and the J segment 9 bases; nucleotides outside the gene matches: 4. The CDR3 DNA reads TGTGCCAGCAGTTTGAAGGGGAGGGCCCAGTACTTC. Its protein product is CASSLKGRAQYF. Together with reference TRBV28 and TRBJ2-5, the CDR3 gives the full variable domain: DVKVTQSSRYLVKRTGEKVFLECVQDMDHENMFWYRQDPGLGLRLIYFSYDVKMKEKGDIPEGYSVSREKKERFSLILESASTNQTSMYLCASSLKGRAQYFGPGTRLLVL.